These 26 T cell receptor beta chains came from one sample sequenced in a study of cytomegalovirus exposure and HLA in healthy donors. A multiplex PCR was run with 60 Vbeta primers and 13 Jbeta primers. Generated by immunoSEQ multiplex PCR, the TCRdb table keeps only in-frame clones and is missing some. The sample carries 150,000 to 200,000 clones, 80% recorded once. Sequencing was carried out using PBMCs. Receptors originate from a woman between 35 and 50 years old in good health and CMV-seronegative.

This chain links TRBV11-3 with TRBJ2-3; D is undetermined. From germline, CDR1 is SGHNT and CDR2 YENEEA. The CDR3 spans 11 residues. Trimming took off 6 bases at V and 6 bases at J, with 7 bases between the two ends. The CDR3 is CASRVQDTQYF. The CDR3 bases are TGTGCCAGCAGGGTCCAGGATACGCAGTATTTT.

The chain recombines TRBV7-9 with TRBJ2-2; TRBD1 agrees at 8 bases. There are 15 residues in the CDR3. Germline V CDR1 and CDR2: SEHNR, FQNEAQ (reference sequence). V lost 2 bases, J lost 5 bases, and 4 bases stayed unmatched. CDR3 amino acids: CASSLWTGTTGELFF. CDR3 in DNA: TGTGCCAGCAGCTTATGGACAGGGACTACCGGGGAGCTGTTTTTT.

The chain uses TRBV11-3 and TRBJ1-6; maybe TRBD1 (5 bases). The V end lost 5 bases, the J end lost 4 bases, and 12 bases lay between the germline ends. Germline V lookup: CDR1 SGHNT, CDR2 YENEEA. The CDR3 loop spans 15 amino acids. The CDR3 DNA is TGTGCCAGCAGCCAACACAGGCAATATAATTCACCCCTCCACTTT. Its translation: CASSQHRQYNSPLHF.

The rearrangement joins TRBV10-3 to TRBJ2-6; a possible D gene is TRBD1 (5 bases). Germline V gene lookup returns CDR1 ENHRY and CDR2 SYGVKD. V lost 7 bases and J 1 base, leaving 11 bases between the germline ends. The CDR3 covers 15 residues. The CDR3 region has the DNA TGTGCCATCATGGACACCCTATCTGGGGCCAACGTCCTGACTTTC. It yields the protein CAIMDTLSGANVLTF.

This clone has just one count. V and J are TRBV4-1 and TRBJ2-2; TRBD2 might be the D (5 bases). The CDR3 runs to 15 residues. The V end lost 1 base, the J end lost 7 bases, and 13 bases lay between the germline ends. CDR1 is MGHRA, CDR2 YSYEKL, per germline. The CDR3 reads CASSQVFGVGGELFF. The DNA of the CDR3 is TGCGCCAGCAGCCAAGTTTTCGGGGTCGGCGGGGAGCTGTTTTTT.

The chain carries TRBV7-3 and TRBJ2-3; 12 positions match TRBD2. Per germline, CDR1 SGHTA and CDR2 FQGTGA. The CDR3 loop spans 16 amino acids. V shed 5 bases, J shed 1 base, and the junction held 4 bases outside the gene matches. CDR3 region: CASSGRLAGGTDTQYF. The CDR3 DNA reads TGTGCCAGCAGCGGAAGACTAGCGGGGGGCACAGATACGCAGTATTTT. Complete variable domain (other parts from reference TRBV7-3 and TRBJ2-3): GAGVSQTPSNKVTEKGKYVELRCDPISGHTALYWYRQSLGQGPEFLIYFQGTGAADDSGLPNDRFFAVRPEGSVSTLKIQRTERGDSAVYLCASSGRLAGGTDTQYFGPGTRLTVL.

The chain joins TRBV28 to TRBJ1-3; 7 bases match TRBD1. The junction had 3 bases not matched to a gene; V was cut back by 6 bases and J by 7 bases. Germline assignment: CDR1 MDHEN and CDR2 SYDVKM. This CDR3 region has 12 residues. CDR3 DNA: TGTGCCAGCAGCCCCAGGGGGAACACCATATATTTT. Its translation is CASSPRGNTIYF.

The chain recombines TRBV5-6 with TRBJ2-1; TRBD2 aligns across 7 bases. The CDR3 is made up of 16 amino acids. The J segment lost 7 bases and the V segment lost 0 bases, leaving 10 bases of the junction unmatched. The germline V gene encodes CDR1 SGHDT and CDR2 YYEEEE. The CDR3 region has the DNA TGTGCCAGCAGCTTGGGGCGGGAGCGGATCACGAATGAGCAGTTCTTC. It codes for CASSLGRERITNEQFF.

This clone showed up just a few times. The chain combines TRBV27 with TRBJ2-1; 10 bases match TRBD1. Unmatched junction bases numbered 11, after V lost 6 bases and J lost 0 bases. The CDR3 is made up of 18 amino acids. The germline CDR1 and CDR2 sequences are MNHEY and SMNVEV (reference sequence). CDR3 DNA: TGTGCCAGCAGAGGGACAGGGGCCGGCGGGTTCTCCTACAATGAGCAGTTCTTC. Translating gives CASRGTGAGGFSYNEQFF.

V and J are TRBV29-1 and TRBJ2-3; unclear D gene. CDR3 length equals 15 residues. In germline, CDR1 is SQVTM, CDR2 ANQGSEA. V was clipped by 7 bases and J by 4 bases, with 21 bases between them. CDR3 region: CSATRWAQNPDTQYF. DNA of the CDR3: TGCAGCGCCACCCGGTGGGCACAAAATCCAGATACGCAGTATTTT.

The rearrangement links TRBV7-2 to TRBJ2-5; tentative D call: TRBD1 (6 bases). Between the trimmed V and J ends, which lost 0 bases and 5 bases, there was a span of 16 bases. CDR1 is SGHTA and CDR2 is FQGNSA in the germline V gene. This CDR3 is 16 amino acids long. CDR3 nucleotides: TGTGCCAGCAGCTTAGCGCCGCCTCAGCAGGGGGAGACCCAGTACTTC. Translation gives CASSLAPPQQGETQYF.

The gene calls are TRBV7-3 and TRBJ2-1, with a possible D match to TRBD1 (6 bases). CDR3 length: 16 amino acids. Trimming left V 4 bases short and J 0 bases short, with 13 bases between. Germline assignment: CDR1 SGHTA and CDR2 FQGTGA. The DNA of the CDR3 is TGTGCCAGCAGCTCCCAGCCGGACAGCTCCTACAATGAGCAGTTCTTC. It yields the protein CASSSQPDSSYNEQFF.

The rearrangement uses TRBV25-1 and TRBJ1-3; D is undetermined. Trimming cost V 0 bases and J 1 base, with 4 bases left between them. The CDR3 loop spans 14 amino acids. Germline V gene lookup returns CDR1 MGHDK and CDR2 SYGVNS. Here the CDR3 DNA reads TGTGCCAGCAGTGAATACAGATCTGGAAACACCATATATTTT. Residues: CASSEYRSGNTIYF.

The chain carries TRBV29-1 and TRBJ2-1; 13 nucleotides align to TRBD2. In germline, CDR1 is SQVTM, CDR2 ANQGSEA. The CDR3 sequence is 15 residues long. With V trimmed by 7 bases and J by 7 bases, 10 bases remained unmatched. The CDR3 nucleotides are TGCAGCGCAATTCCAACTAGCGGGAGGGTGAATGAGCAGTTCTTC. It translates to CSAIPTSGRVNEQFF.

This clone appeared a single time. The rearrangement links TRBV11-3 to TRBJ2-1, with 8 bases aligning to TRBD2. Germline V lookup: CDR1 SGHNT, CDR2 YENEEA. The CDR3 extends over 16 amino acids. V gave up 2 bases and J gave up 1 base; unmatched junction bases: 4. The CDR3 DNA reads TGTGCCAGCAGCTTATCCACTAGCGGATCCTACAATGAGCAGTTCTTC. This encodes CASSLSTSGSYNEQFF.

This chain connects TRBV9 to TRBJ2-7; 9 bases map to TRBD2. The CDR3 has 19 residues. The J segment lost 2 bases and the V segment lost 4 bases, leaving 19 bases of the junction unmatched. The germline V gene encodes CDR1 SGDLS and CDR2 YYNGEE. In DNA, the CDR3 is TGTGCCAGCAGCCCCCCGACAGGGAGCCCGACTAGCGGTCCCTACGAGCAGTACTTC. It yields the protein CASSPPTGSPTSGPYEQYF.

On this clone itself: One junction end disagrees with the germline gene, perhaps due to a read error. The chain couples TRBV7-9 to TRBJ1-6, with D perhaps matching TRBD1 (5 bases). The CDR3 is 15 residues long. CDR1 and CDR2 from the germline V gene are SEHNR and FQNEAQ (reference sequence). CDR3 DNA sequence: TGTTCCAGCAGAGGCCGGGACTTACGAAATTCACCCCTCCACTTT. Translation gives CSSRGRDLRNSPLHF.

The chain employs TRBV28 and TRBJ2-3; 9 nucleotides match TRBD2. V lost 5 bases, J lost 3 bases, and 9 bases stayed unmatched. Germline V gene lookup returns CDR1 MDHEN and CDR2 SYDVKM. There are 16 residues in the CDR3. CDR3 amino acids: CASSLIAGVRTDTQYF. The CDR3 nucleotides read TGTGCCAGCAGTCTAATAGCGGGAGTTAGGACAGATACGCAGTATTTT.

This chain links TRBV4-2 with TRBJ2-3, with D tentatively TRBD2 (7 bases). This CDR3 is built from 20 residues. The V gene lost 1 base and the J gene lost 1 base, with 24 bases spanning the gap. From germline, CDR1 is LGHNA and CDR2 YNFKEQ. The CDR3 loop reads CASSQVRVAGARSGTDTQYF. CDR3 in DNA: TGTGCCAGCAGCCAAGTCCGTGTGGCGGGGGCCAGGTCCGGCACAGATACGCAGTATTTT.

This chain joins TRBV15 and TRBJ1-1; a possible D gene is TRBD1 (6 bases). CDR1 and CDR2 (germline): LNHNV, YYDKDF (reference sequence). The V gene lost 0 bases and the J gene lost 4 bases, with 9 bases spanning the gap. This CDR3 region has 14 residues. In DNA, the CDR3 is TGTGCCACCAGCAGAGAGGGGGCGGGCACTGAAGCTTTCTTT. Translated, it gives CATSREGAGTEAFF. The full variable domain, with the rest looked up from reference TRBV15 and TRBJ1-1, is DAMVIQNPRYQVTQFGKPVTLSCSQTLNHNVMYWYQQKSSQAPKLLFHYYDKDFNNEADTPDNFQSRRPNTSFCFLDIRSPGLGDTAMYLCATSREGAGTEAFFGQGTRLTVV.

The J gene is TRBJ1-5, the V gene TRBV15, with 7 positions matching TRBD1. The V segment lost 4 bases and the J segment 4 bases; nucleotides outside the gene matches: 7. The CDR3 is made up of 15 amino acids. Germline V CDR1 and CDR2: LNHNV, YYDKDF (reference sequence). CDR3 in DNA: TGTGCCACCAGCAAGAACCCACAGGGGAATCAGCCCCAGCATTTT. Translating it yields CATSKNPQGNQPQHF.

V and J are TRBV6-5 and TRBJ2-1, with D perhaps matching TRBD1 (5 bases). Germline V gives CDR1 MNHEY, CDR2 SVGAGI. Trimming took off 5 bases at V and 9 bases at J, with 14 bases between the two ends. CDR3 size: 13 residues. The CDR3 reads CASSDTRGTEQFF. DNA of the CDR3: TGTGCCAGCAGTGATACAAGGGGAACTGAGCAGTTCTTC.

The chain is built from TRBV2 and TRBJ2-6, with no clear D. From germline, CDR1 is SNHLY and CDR2 FYNNEI. The CDR3 loop spans 16 amino acids. The V gene lost 1 base and the J gene lost 0 bases, with 7 bases spanning the gap. The chain's CDR3 is CASSEGVPSGANVLTF. In nucleotides, the CDR3 is TGTGCCAGCAGTGAAGGCGTACCCTCTGGGGCCAACGTCCTGACTTTC.

This clone showed up just a few times. The chain uses TRBV6-5 and TRBJ1-1, with D perhaps TRBD1 (6 bases). Germline CDR1 is MNHEY and CDR2 is SVGAGI. The CDR3 runs 15 residues. Trimming removed 5 bases at V and 3 bases at J, with 16 bases between. Here the CDR3 reads CASSPYRDEDTEAFF. In nucleotides, the CDR3 is TGTGCCAGCAGTCCCTACAGGGACGAGGACACTGAAGCTTTCTTT.

The genes are TRBV2 and TRBJ1-1, with D hard to call. This CDR3 has 13 residues. Germline V lookup: CDR1 SNHLY, CDR2 FYNNEI. The ends were cut back, 11 bases at V and 2 bases at J, with 15 bases in the middle. The CDR3 nucleotides are TGTGCCTCAGGAGGAGGGTACAACACTGAAGCTTTCTTT. This translates into CASGGGYNTEAFF.

This clone was detected only once. The chain employs TRBV5-1 and TRBJ1-4; 8 bases align to TRBD1. The germline V gene has CDR1 SGHRS and CDR2 YFSETQ. V dropped 0 bases and J dropped 8; count of bases not matched to a gene: 6. The CDR3 contains 15 residues. In DNA form, the CDR3 reads TGCGCCAGCAGCTTGGGTGGGACAGGCAGCGAAAAACTGTTTTTT. Protein product: CASSLGGTGSEKLFF.